Listed below are T cell receptor beta chains from one sample, sequenced in a study of OX40 agonist ivuxolimab in advanced cancers. TCRdb keeps only in-frame clones here, not all; method: immunoSEQ multiplex PCR. The data show approximately 80,000 clones, 70% to 90% seen once. Sequencing was performed on CD4+ or CD8+ T cells sorted from blood, taken in a trial of the OX40 agonist ivuxolimab. The receptors were sampled from an adult with an advanced solid tumor such as melanoma, head and neck, liver or kidney cancer. Both conserved end residues are part of each CDR3. Fields, in order: V gene, D gene, clone size, J gene, CDR3 protein, CDR3 DNA. A D gene is named only where the DNA matches it firmly. For some rows the clone size is stated as once, few or many, or as a class when expanded; others skip it.

TRBV6-1	TRBD2	few	TRBJ2-3	CASSSSGGYTDTQYF	TGTGCCAGCAGCTCTAGCGGGGGCTACACAGATACGCAGTATTTT
TRBV2	.	.	TRBJ2-4	CASITLAKNIQYF	TGTGCCAGCATAACACTAGCCAAAAACATTCAGTACTTC
TRBV28	.	.	TRBJ1-4	CASSRMGTNEKLFF	TGTGCCAGCAGTAGAATGGGGACTAATGAAAAACTGTTTTTT
TRBV4-3	.	.	TRBJ1-1	CASSQDQTVTEAFF	TGCGCCAGCAGCCAAGATCAAACCGTTACTGAAGCTTTCTTT
TRBV28	TRBD2	once	TRBJ2-7	CASSSPGLKYEQYF	TGTGCCAGCAGTTCCCCGGGACTAAAATACGAGCAGTACTTC
TRBV10-2	.	.	TRBJ2-7	CASKGGTTYYEQYF	TGCGCCAGCAAGGGAGGCACTACCTACTACGAGCAGTACTTC
TRBV18	.	.	TRBJ2-7	CASSPRREFEQYF	TGTGCCAGCTCACCACGCCGGGAGTTCGAGCAGTACTTC
TRBV28	.	.	TRBJ2-3	CASNRVTTDTQYF	TGTGCCAGTAACAGGGTAACTACAGATACGCAGTATTTT
TRBV11-3	TRBD1	.	TRBJ1-1	CASSREGASAEAFF	TGTGCCAGCAGCCGGGAGGGGGCTAGCGCTGAAGCTTTCTTT
TRBV10-1	.	.	TRBJ2-2	CASSVSSNTGELFF	TGCGCCAGCAGTGTCTCCTCGAACACCGGGGAGCTGTTTTTT
TRBV7-9	.	few	TRBJ1-1	CASSSFETEAFF	TGTGCCAGCAGCTCCTTCGAGACTGAAGCTTTCTTT
TRBV4-1	.	.	TRBJ1-5	CASSQGLRGGSNQPQHF	TGCGCCAGCAGCCAAGGCCTTCGAGGTGGGTCCAATCAGCCCCAGCATTTT
TRBV2	.	.	TRBJ1-1	CASRYRWIMNTEAFF	TGTGCCAGCAGATATAGGTGGATCATGAACACTGAAGCTTTCTTT
TRBV7-6	.	.	TRBJ2-2	CASSPTDRNTGELFF	TGTGCCAGCAGCCCAACTGACAGAAACACCGGGGAGCTGTTTTTT
TRBV28	.	.	TRBJ2-7	CASSLEYEQYF	TGTGCCAGCAGTTTAGAGTACGAGCAGTACTTC
TRBV27	.	few	TRBJ1-5	CASSLSAGVEDKHF	TGTGCCAGCAGTTTATCCGCAGGGGTTGAAGATAAGCATTTT
TRBV15	.	.	TRBJ1-5	CATSGKGRLGPQHF	TGTGCCACCAGCGGTAAGGGGAGGTTAGGGCCCCAGCATTTT
TRBV5-6	.	few	TRBJ1-3	CASSPWDTGNTIYF	TGTGCCAGCAGCCCTTGGGACACTGGAAACACCATATATTTT
TRBV7-9	TRBD2	.	TRBJ2-7	CASSAPRLAGEKGEQYF	TGTGCCAGCAGCGCCCCCCGACTAGCGGGAGAGAAGGGCGAGCAGTACTTC
TRBV21-1	.	once	TRBJ2-2	CASRKIGIAGELFF	TGTGCCAGCCGCAAAATTGGGATAGCCGGGGAGCTGTTTTTT
TRBV9	TRBD1	.	TRBJ1-2	CASSVDQGGTGADGYTF	TGTGCCAGCAGCGTAGATCAAGGAGGGACAGGGGCCGATGGCTACACCTTC
TRBV7-2	.	.	TRBJ1-5	CASRQVSDQPQHF	TGTGCCAGCAGGCAGGTTTCTGATCAGCCCCAGCATTTT
TRBV5-1	TRBD1	few	TRBJ1-2	CASSSPGQGAEGYTF	TGCGCCAGCAGCTCCCCGGGACAGGGGGCAGAAGGCTACACCTTC
TRBV18	TRBD2	.	TRBJ2-7	CASSPRTSGREQYF	TGTGCCAGCTCACCGCGGACTAGCGGGAGAGAGCAGTACTTC
TRBV30	TRBD1	.	TRBJ1-2	CAWSADRDSGYTF	TGTGCCTGGAGTGCAGACAGGGACAGTGGCTACACCTTC
TRBV28	.	.	TRBJ2-5	CASADERTQYF	TGTGCCAGCGCAGACGAAAGGACCCAGTACTTC
TRBV29-1	.	.	TRBJ2-7	CSVVSTDSYEQYF	TGCAGCGTTGTCTCAACGGATTCCTACGAGCAGTACTTC
TRBV6-6	TRBD1	once	TRBJ1-5	CASSYKTGESNQPQHF	TGTGCCAGCAGTTACAAGACAGGGGAGAGCAATCAGCCCCAGCATTTT
TRBV4-3	.	few	TRBJ1-5	CASSQEFGGRNSNQPQHF	TGCGCCAGCAGCCAAGAGTTCGGTGGCAGAAATAGCAATCAGCCCCAGCATTTT
TRBV5-1	.	once	TRBJ2-5	CASSLVGEQETQYF	TGCGCCAGCAGCTTGGTCGGAGAACAAGAGACCCAGTACTTC
TRBV27	.	.	TRBJ2-1	CASSFFSFYNEQFF	TGTGCCAGCAGTTTTTTCAGTTTCTACAATGAGCAGTTCTTC
TRBV5-6	TRBD2	once	TRBJ2-7	CASSKSGNRYEQYF	TGTGCCAGCAGCAAAAGCGGGAATCGGTACGAGCAGTACTTC
TRBV18	.	.	TRBJ2-7	CASSPTEGGEQYF	TGTGCCAGCTCACCCACGGAGGGTGGCGAGCAGTACTTC
TRBV11-2	.	once	TRBJ2-3	CASILWWAGGITDTQYF	TGTGCCAGCATCCTCTGGTGGGCGGGCGGGATAACAGATACGCAGTATTTT
TRBV5-6	.	.	TRBJ1-1	CASSLGISTEAFF	TGTGCCAGCAGCCTGGGGATTTCCACTGAAGCTTTCTTT
TRBV19	TRBD2	.	TRBJ2-3	CASSFDELAGGRDTQYF	TGTGCCAGTAGTTTTGACGAGCTAGCGGGAGGACGAGATACGCAGTATTTT
TRBV4-3	TRBD2	.	TRBJ2-7	CASSQDSGGLAAYEQYF	TGCGCCAGCAGCCAAGATTCGGGGGGGCTAGCCGCATACGAGCAGTACTTC
TRBV5-3	TRBD1	once	TRBJ1-4	CARSRRDSLQRTGEKLFF	TGTGCCAGAAGTCGGCGGGACAGTCTCCAGAGAACTGGTGAAAAACTGTTTTTT
TRBV19	TRBD2	once	TRBJ2-3	CASSTRSGRVHTDTQYF	TGTGCCAGTAGTACGAGGAGCGGGAGGGTCCACACAGATACGCAGTATTTT
TRBV11-3	.	.	TRBJ2-7	CASSFLRDYEQYF	TGTGCCAGCAGCTTTCTCCGGGACTACGAGCAGTACTTC
TRBV28	TRBD2	.	TRBJ2-7	CASLEGGSYEQYF	TGTGCCAGCTTGGAGGGCGGGAGCTACGAGCAGTACTTC
TRBV18	.	.	TRBJ2-7	CASSEPGLNYEQYF	TGTGCCAGCTCAGAACCGGGATTAAACTACGAGCAGTACTTC
TRBV9	TRBD2	.	TRBJ2-1	CASSGRSRLAGLNEQFF	TGTGCCAGCAGCGGCAGGTCCCGACTAGCGGGACTGAATGAGCAGTTCTTC
TRBV11-3	.	.	TRBJ2-2	CASSLRGHNGELFF	TGTGCCAGTTCCCTCAGGGGTCACAACGGGGAGCTGTTTTTT
TRBV28	TRBD1	.	TRBJ2-2	CASSSGTATGELFF	TGTGCCAGCAGCTCCGGGACAGCTACCGGGGAGCTGTTTTTT
TRBV5-1	.	.	TRBJ2-3	CASSILGRRSTDTQYF	TGCGCCAGCAGCATACTAGGACGGCGTAGCACAGATACGCAGTATTTT
TRBV7-9	.	.	TRBJ2-2	CAEAGITGELFF	TGTGCCGAGGCAGGGATCACCGGGGAGCTGTTTTTT
TRBV27	.	.	TRBJ2-7	CASSTDRSTYEQYF	TGTGCCAGCAGTACCGACAGGTCAACCTACGAGCAGTACTTC
TRBV30	.	.	TRBJ2-2	CAWSVGGWGGELFF	TGTGCCTGGAGTGTGGGTGGCTGGGGCGGGGAGCTGTTTTTT
TRBV19	TRBD1	.	TRBJ2-5	CASTDRGQETQYF	TGTGCCAGTACGGACAGGGGGCAAGAGACCCAGTACTTC
TRBV15	.	.	TRBJ2-7	CATSSSPGENPYEQYF	TGTGCCACCAGCAGTAGCCCCGGAGAGAACCCCTACGAGCAGTACTTC
TRBV5-6	TRBD2	.	TRBJ2-7	CASRTTSGRANEQYF	TGTGCCAGCAGAACAACTAGCGGGAGAGCAAACGAGCAGTACTTC
TRBV11-2	TRBD2	.	TRBJ2-5	CASSLVIAGQETQYF	TGTGCCAGCAGCTTAGTGATAGCGGGGCAAGAGACCCAGTACTTC
TRBV4-1	.	once	TRBJ1-5	CASSQGPEKGQPQHF	TGCGCCAGCAGCCAAGGCCCGGAGAAGGGCCAGCCCCAGCATTTT
TRBV27	.	.	TRBJ1-4	CASRQISNEKLFF	TGTGCCAGCAGACAGATTTCTAATGAAAAACTGTTTTTT
TRBV10-1	.	.	TRBJ2-5	CASSEGGQETQYF	TGCGCCAGCAGTGAAGGGGGCCAAGAGACCCAGTACTTC
TRBV21-1	.	once	TRBJ1-4	CARKDTRTVGKKLFF	TGTGCCAGGAAGGATACCCGGACAGTTGGGAAAAAACTGTTTTTT
TRBV2	.	.	TRBJ2-4	CASIRASRGNIQYF	TGTGCCAGCATAAGGGCCTCTCGTGGAAACATTCAGTACTTC
TRBV19	TRBD1	few	TRBJ2-1	CATKPGQGYNEQFF	TGTGCCACCAAACCGGGACAGGGTTACAATGAGCAGTTCTTC